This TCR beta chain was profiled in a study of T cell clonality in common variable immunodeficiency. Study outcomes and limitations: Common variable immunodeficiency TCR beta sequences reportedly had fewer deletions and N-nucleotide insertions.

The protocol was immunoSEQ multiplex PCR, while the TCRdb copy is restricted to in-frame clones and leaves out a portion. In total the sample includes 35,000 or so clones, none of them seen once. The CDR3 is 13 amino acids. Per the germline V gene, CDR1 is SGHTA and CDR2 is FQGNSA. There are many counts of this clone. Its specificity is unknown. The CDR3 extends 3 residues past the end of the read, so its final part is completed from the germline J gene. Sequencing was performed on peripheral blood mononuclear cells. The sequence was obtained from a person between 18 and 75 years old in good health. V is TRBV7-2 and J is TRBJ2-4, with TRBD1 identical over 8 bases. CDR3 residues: CASSTSTGGIQYF. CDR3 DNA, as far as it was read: TGTGCCAGCAGCACCTCAACAGGGGGGATT.